The clone carrying this TCR beta chain was detected only a few times. The antigen remains unidentified. Next came a second PCR, run for roughly 6 to 11 cycles, which used a sample-barcoded 5' primer along with a J-beta primer mix. TCRdb re-derived calls from the 5' RACE reads in MiXCR, one entry per CDR3 protein. The table lists about 1 million distinct CDR3 sequences, under 30% of them singletons. At least 6 micrograms of total RNA were extracted per sample. The data originate from a study of blood T cells in healthy people across ages. General study results and limits: Donor CMV status was unknown, possibly confounding expanded clonotype changes. The unsorted PBMCs prevented any conclusive comparison of naive versus antigen-experienced cells.

Separately, the same data were catalogued under a study of T cells of mothers and their children. Per that paper: M1S, a second-PCR primer, added sample barcodes and 2-4 random nucleotides.

This sequence originates from a girl aged 2 to 9 in good health. The sample consisted of blood.

CDR3 protein: CASSEIQETQYF. Written as DNA, the CDR3 is TGTGCCAGCAGTGAGATCCAAGAGACCCAGTACTTC. This chain links TRBV6-1 with TRBJ2-5, with no clear D. The V gene's germline CDR1 is MNHNS and CDR2 SASEGT. This CDR3 spans 12 amino acids. Trimming removed 3 bases from V and 1 base from J, with 3 bases in between.